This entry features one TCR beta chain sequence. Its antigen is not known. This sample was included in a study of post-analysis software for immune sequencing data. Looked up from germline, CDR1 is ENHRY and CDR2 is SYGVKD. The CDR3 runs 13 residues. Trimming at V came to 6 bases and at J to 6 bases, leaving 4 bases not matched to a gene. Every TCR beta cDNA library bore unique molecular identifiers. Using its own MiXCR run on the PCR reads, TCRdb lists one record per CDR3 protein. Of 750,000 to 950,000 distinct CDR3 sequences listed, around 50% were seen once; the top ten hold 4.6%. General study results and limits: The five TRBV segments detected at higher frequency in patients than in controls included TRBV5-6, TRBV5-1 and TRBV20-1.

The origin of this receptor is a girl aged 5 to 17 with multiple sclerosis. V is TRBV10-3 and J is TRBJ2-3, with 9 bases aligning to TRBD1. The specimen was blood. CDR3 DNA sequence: TGTGCCATCAGGCGACAGGGGGGTGATACGCAGTATTTT. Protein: CAIRRQGGDTQYF.